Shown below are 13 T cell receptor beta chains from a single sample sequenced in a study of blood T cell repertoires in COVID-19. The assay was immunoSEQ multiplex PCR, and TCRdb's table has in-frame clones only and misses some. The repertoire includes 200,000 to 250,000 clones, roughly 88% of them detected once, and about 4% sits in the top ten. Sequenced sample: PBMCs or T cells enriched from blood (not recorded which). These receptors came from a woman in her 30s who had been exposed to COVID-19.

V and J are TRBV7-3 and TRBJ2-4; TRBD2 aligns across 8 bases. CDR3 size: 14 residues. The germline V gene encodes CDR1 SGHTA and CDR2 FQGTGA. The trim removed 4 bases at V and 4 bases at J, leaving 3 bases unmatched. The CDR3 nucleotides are TGTGCCAGCAGCTCCAGCGGGGGAAAAAACATTCAGTACTTC. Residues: CASSSSGGKNIQYF. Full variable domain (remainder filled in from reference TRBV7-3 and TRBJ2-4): GAGVSQTPSNKVTEKGKYVELRCDPISGHTALYWYRQSLGQGPEFLIYFQGTGAADDSGLPNDRFFAVRPEGSVSTLKIQRTERGDSAVYLCASSSSGGKNIQYFGAGTRLSVL.

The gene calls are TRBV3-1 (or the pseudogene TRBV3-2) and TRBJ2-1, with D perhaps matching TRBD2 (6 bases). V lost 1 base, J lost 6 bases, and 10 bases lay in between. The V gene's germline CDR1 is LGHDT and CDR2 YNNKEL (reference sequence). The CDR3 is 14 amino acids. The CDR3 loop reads CASSQAGLRNEQFF. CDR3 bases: TGTGCCAGCAGCCAAGCGGGACTCCGCAATGAGCAGTTCTTC.

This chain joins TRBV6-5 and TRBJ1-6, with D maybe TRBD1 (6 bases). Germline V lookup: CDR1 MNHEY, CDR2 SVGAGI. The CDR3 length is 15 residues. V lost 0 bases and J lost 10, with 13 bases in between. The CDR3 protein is CASSYSNRARSPLHF. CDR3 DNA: TGTGCCAGCAGTTACTCGAACAGGGCTAGGTCACCCCTCCACTTT.

CDR3 in amino acids: CASSPGLAGGRNEQFF. CDR3 nucleotide sequence: TGTGCCAGCAGCCCCGGGCTGGCGGGAGGCAGGAATGAGCAGTTCTTC. This sequence joins TRBV4-2 and TRBJ2-1; 8 nucleotides line up with TRBD2. With V trimmed by 4 bases and J by 7 bases, 12 bases remained unmatched. The CDR3 has 16 residues. CDR1 and CDR2 from the germline V gene are LGHNA and YNFKEQ.

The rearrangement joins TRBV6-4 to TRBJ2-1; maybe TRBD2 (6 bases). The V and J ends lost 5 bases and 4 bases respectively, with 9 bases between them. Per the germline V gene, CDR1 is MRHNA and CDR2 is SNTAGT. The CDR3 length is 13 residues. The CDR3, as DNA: TGTGCCAGCAGTAGCGGGTGGTACAATGAGCAGTTCTTC. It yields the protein CASSSGWYNEQFF.

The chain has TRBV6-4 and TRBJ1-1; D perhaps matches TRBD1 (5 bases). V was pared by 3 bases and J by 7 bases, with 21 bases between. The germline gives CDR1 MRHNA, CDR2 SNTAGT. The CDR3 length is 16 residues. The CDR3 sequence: CASSERPEWQGGEAFF. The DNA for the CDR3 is TGTGCCAGCAGTGAGAGGCCGGAGTGGCAGGGAGGTGAAGCTTTCTTT.

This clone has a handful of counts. DNA of the CDR3: TGTGCCAGCAGCTCCGGACAGGGTCGTTGGAACACTGAAGCTTTCTTT. Translation: CASSSGQGRWNTEAFF. The chain joins TRBV7-9 to TRBJ1-1; 8 positions match TRBD1. This CDR3 has 16 amino acids. Trimming cost V 4 bases and J 1 base; bases outside gene matches: 8. Germline V gene lookup returns CDR1 SEHNR and CDR2 FQNEAQ (reference sequence).

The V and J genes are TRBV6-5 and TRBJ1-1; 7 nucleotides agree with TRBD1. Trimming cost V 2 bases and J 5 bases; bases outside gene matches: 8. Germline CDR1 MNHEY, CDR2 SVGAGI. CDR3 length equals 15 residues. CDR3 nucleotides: TGTGCCAGCAGTTACAGTAGGGGGCTAGTTACTGAAGCTTTCTTT. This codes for CASSYSRGLVTEAFF.

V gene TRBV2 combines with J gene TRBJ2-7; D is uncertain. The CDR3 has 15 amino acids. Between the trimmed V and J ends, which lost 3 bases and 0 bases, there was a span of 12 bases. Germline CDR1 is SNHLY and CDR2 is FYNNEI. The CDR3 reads CASSDSERGSYEQYF. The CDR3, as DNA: TGTGCCAGCAGTGACTCGGAAAGAGGCTCCTACGAGCAGTACTTC.

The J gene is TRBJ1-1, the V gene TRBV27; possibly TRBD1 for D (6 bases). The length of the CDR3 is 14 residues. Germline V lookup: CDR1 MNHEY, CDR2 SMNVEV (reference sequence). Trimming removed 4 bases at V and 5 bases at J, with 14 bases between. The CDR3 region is CASSSFEGGTEAFF. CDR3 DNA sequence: TGTGCCAGCAGTTCCTTCGAGGGGGGGACTGAAGCTTTCTTT.

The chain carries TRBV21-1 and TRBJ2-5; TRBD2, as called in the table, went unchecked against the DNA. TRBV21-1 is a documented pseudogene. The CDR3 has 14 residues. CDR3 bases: TGTGCCAGCAGCAAAGTAGAGGAGGCGGAGACCCAGTACTTC. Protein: CASSKVEEAETQYF.

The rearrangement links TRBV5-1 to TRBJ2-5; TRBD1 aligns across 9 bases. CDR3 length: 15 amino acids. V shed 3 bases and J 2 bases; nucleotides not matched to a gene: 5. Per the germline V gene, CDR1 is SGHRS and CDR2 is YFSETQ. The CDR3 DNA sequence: TGCGCCAGCAGCTACGGGACAGGGAAACAAGAGACCCAGTACTTC. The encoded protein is CASSYGTGKQETQYF.

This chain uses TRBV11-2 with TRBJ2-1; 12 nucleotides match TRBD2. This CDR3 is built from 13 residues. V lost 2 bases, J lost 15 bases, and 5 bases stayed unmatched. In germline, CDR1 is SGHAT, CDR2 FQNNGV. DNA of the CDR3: TGTGCCAGCAGCTTACTAGCGGGAGGGGCCCCGTTCTTC. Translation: CASSLLAGGAPFF.